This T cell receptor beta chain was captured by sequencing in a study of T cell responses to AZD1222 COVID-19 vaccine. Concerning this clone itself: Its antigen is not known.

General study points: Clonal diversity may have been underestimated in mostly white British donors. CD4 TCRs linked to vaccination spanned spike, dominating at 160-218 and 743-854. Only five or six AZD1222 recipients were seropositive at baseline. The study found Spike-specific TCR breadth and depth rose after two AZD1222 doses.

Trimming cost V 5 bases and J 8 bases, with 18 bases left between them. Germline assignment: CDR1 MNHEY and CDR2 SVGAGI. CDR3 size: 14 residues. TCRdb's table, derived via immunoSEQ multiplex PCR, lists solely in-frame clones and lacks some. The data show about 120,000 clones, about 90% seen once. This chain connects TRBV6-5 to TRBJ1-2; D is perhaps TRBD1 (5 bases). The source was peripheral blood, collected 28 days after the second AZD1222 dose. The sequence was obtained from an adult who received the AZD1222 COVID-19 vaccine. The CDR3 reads CASSTSYRSPGYTF. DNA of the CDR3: TGTGCCAGCAGTACCTCGTACAGGAGCCCCGGCTACACCTTC.